One sample yielded the 23 T cell receptor beta chains listed below, sequenced in a study of cytomegalovirus exposure and HLA in healthy donors. The PCR made use of 60 Vbeta and 13 Jbeta primers. Sequencing used immunoSEQ multiplex PCR; TCRdb keeps in-frame clones, though not all of them. Found here are under 150,000 clones, approximately 85% of them singletons; the top ten hold more than 1.5%. The sample comprised PBMCs. These receptors all come from a boy aged 5-17 years in good health and CMV-seronegative.

The CDR3 loop is CASSLGVTEAFF. The CDR3 DNA reads TGTGCCAGCAGCTTAGGAGTCACTGAAGCTTTCTTT. The chain uses TRBV7-2 and TRBJ1-1; D is undetermined. Deletions cut 1 base from V and 4 bases from J, with 4 bases between. The germline V gene encodes CDR1 SGHTA and CDR2 FQGNSA. The CDR3 length is 12 residues.

This clone was observed a few times. This sequence joins TRBV7-2 and TRBJ2-3, with a possible D match to TRBD1 (5 bases). V dropped 8 bases and J dropped 2 bases, with 14 bases sitting between them. Germline-derived CDR1 and CDR2 are SGHTA and FQGNSA. This CDR3 is built from 14 residues. In DNA, the CDR3 is TGTGCCAGCGGATCGTTCAGGGACACAGATACGCAGTATTTT. Encoded protein: CASGSFRDTDTQYF.

The chain is built from TRBV6-4 and TRBJ2-2, with TRBD2 matching over 14 bases. The CDR3 extends over 17 amino acids. V lost 6 bases and J lost 4; bases outside the gene matches: 7. CDR1 is MRHNA and CDR2 is SNTAGT in the germline V gene. DNA for the CDR3: TGTGCCAGCAGGAGACTAGCGGGAGGGCCGGTCACCGGGGAGCTGTTTTTT. This encodes CASRRLAGGPVTGELFF.

The V and J genes are TRBV4-3 and TRBJ1-4, with no clear D. V was clipped by 0 bases and J by 9 bases, with 11 bases between them. Germline V lookup: CDR1 LGHNA, CDR2 YSLEER. The CDR3 covers 14 residues. The CDR3 sequence: CASSQERAVKKLFF. In DNA, the CDR3 is TGCGCCAGCAGCCAAGAGAGGGCAGTTAAAAAACTGTTTTTT.

The CDR3 bases are TGTGCCAGCAGTTTATCGCACAGGTGGAACACTGAAGCTTTCTTT. Encoded protein: CASSLSHRWNTEAFF. The chain uses TRBV27 and TRBJ1-1; perhaps TRBD1 as D (5 bases). The CDR3 has 15 residues. CDR1 MNHEY and CDR2 SMNVEV come from the germline V gene (reference sequence). The V and J ends lost 0 bases and 1 base respectively, with 9 bases between them.

The V and J genes are TRBV7-8 and TRBJ2-7; 7 bases are shared with TRBD1. Trimming at V came to 8 bases and at J to 2 bases, leaving 6 bases not matched to a gene. CDR3 length equals 13 residues. CDR1 SGHVS and CDR2 FQNEAQ come from the germline V gene. DNA for the CDR3: TGTGCCAGCTCCCGGGACAGTACCTACGAGCAGTACTTC. Protein: CASSRDSTYEQYF.

V and J are TRBV18 and TRBJ1-5; D is possibly TRBD1 (6 bases). The CDR3 is made up of 16 amino acids. Looked up from germline, CDR1 is KGHSH and CDR2 is LQKENI. Deletions cut 3 bases from V and 3 bases from J, with 15 bases between. The CDR3 here is CASSPLGGHSNQPQHF. CDR3 in DNA: TGTGCCAGCTCACCTTTAGGGGGACATTCCAATCAGCCCCAGCATTTT.

The chain employs TRBV27 and TRBJ2-2; D is ambiguous. This CDR3 region has 11 residues. The germline CDR1 and CDR2 sequences are MNHEY and SMNVEV (reference sequence). V lost 3 bases, J lost 8 bases, and 4 bases lay in between. The CDR3 region has the DNA TGTGCCAGCAGTTTTAGTGGGGAGCTGTTTTTT. It encodes CASSFSGELFF.

V and J are TRBV7-2 and TRBJ2-3; 9 positions agree with TRBD2. The CDR3 covers 18 residues. With 4 bases clipped from V and 2 bases from J, the junction kept 13 bases outside the gene matches. Germline CDR1 and CDR2: SGHTA and FQGNSA. This CDR3 reads CASSSIRLLAGPTDTQYF. CDR3 DNA sequence: TGTGCCAGCAGCTCCATTAGGCTACTAGCGGGCCCCACAGATACGCAGTATTTT. Together with reference TRBV7-2 and TRBJ2-3, the CDR3 gives the full variable domain: GAGVSQSPSNKVTEKGKDVELRCDPISGHTALYWYRQSLGQGLEFLIYFQGNSAPDKSGLPSDRFSAERTGGSVSTLTIQRTQQEDSAVYLCASSSIRLLAGPTDTQYFGPGTRLTVL.

This clone has only one observation. V and J are TRBV18 and TRBJ2-7, with D possibly matching TRBD1 (5 bases). V lost 3 bases, J lost 3 bases, and 21 bases lay in between. In germline, CDR1 is KGHSH, CDR2 LQKENI. The CDR3 loop spans 17 amino acids. CDR3 region: CASSPGKNSWGLYEQYF. The CDR3 DNA reads as TGTGCCAGCTCACCGGGGAAAAATAGTTGGGGCCTCTACGAGCAGTACTTC.

This rearrangement joins TRBV11-2 to TRBJ2-1; D may be TRBD2 (5 bases). CDR1 and CDR2 from the germline V gene are SGHAT and FQNNGV. The V end lost 4 bases, the J end lost 6 bases, and 16 bases lay between the germline ends. The CDR3 extends over 15 amino acids. The CDR3 DNA sequence: TGTGCCAGCAGCTCCGGACTGCTCCTTTCCAATGAGCAGTTCTTC. It is translated as CASSSGLLLSNEQFF.

The V call is TRBV30, the J call TRBJ2-7; unclear D gene. CDR1 GTSNPN and CDR2 SVGIG come from the germline V gene (reference sequence). V lost 2 bases and J 1 base, leaving 6 bases between the germline ends. There are 12 residues in the CDR3. CDR3 DNA sequence: TGTGCCTGGAGTCGACAATCCTACGAGCAGTACTTC. As protein: CAWSRQSYEQYF.

The chain has TRBV19 and TRBJ2-2; TRBD2 agrees at 7 bases. This CDR3 comprises 14 residues. Germline CDR1 LNHDA, CDR2 SQIVND (reference sequence). After removal of 5 bases from V and 8 bases from J, the junction contained 8 bases not matched to a gene. The CDR3: CASSVITSAGELFF. CDR3 bases: TGTGCCAGTAGTGTTATAACTAGCGCTGGGGAGCTGTTTTTT.

The chain couples TRBV18 to TRBJ1-3; no firm D call. V lost 2 bases and J 2 bases, leaving 10 bases between the germline ends. In germline, CDR1 is KGHSH, CDR2 LQKENI. The CDR3 has 15 amino acids. The DNA of the CDR3 is TGTGCCAGCTCACCAGAGGAGGTACCTGGAAACACCATATATTTT. Residues: CASSPEEVPGNTIYF.

The gene calls are TRBV7-2 and TRBJ1-1; D might be TRBD1 (6 bases). The CDR3 is 13 residues long. Per germline, CDR1 SGHTA and CDR2 FQGNSA. V lost 6 bases and J lost 2, with 10 bases in between. Written as DNA, the CDR3 is TGTGCCAGCAGATCCAGGGGAAACACTGAAGCTTTCTTT. Its translation is CASRSRGNTEAFF. Using reference TRBV7-2 and TRBJ1-1 for the parts outside the CDR3, the full variable domain is GAGVSQSPSNKVTEKGKDVELRCDPISGHTALYWYRQSLGQGLEFLIYFQGNSAPDKSGLPSDRFSAERTGGSVSTLTIQRTQQEDSAVYLCASRSRGNTEAFFGQGTRLTVV.

This clone has only one observation. The V gene is TRBV6-1, the J gene TRBJ2-3, with TRBD1 identical over 7 bases. This CDR3 has 15 residues. Germline V gene data show CDR1 as MNHNS and CDR2 as SASEGT. Trimming at V came to 5 bases and at J to 2 bases, leaving 7 bases not matched to a gene. Written as DNA, the CDR3 is TGTGCCAGCAGTCCGACAGGGCGAGACACAGATACGCAGTATTTT. Amino acid sequence: CASSPTGRDTDTQYF.

The gene calls are TRBV29-1 and TRBJ2-5; 8 nucleotides agree with TRBD1. The last part of the DNA fits TRBJ2-7 better; the J call may be wrong. Germline lookup yields CDR1 SQVTM and CDR2 ANQGSEA. This CDR3 has 15 amino acids. CDR3 in amino acids: CSVERRAGGIYEQYF. Here the CDR3 DNA reads TGCAGCGTTGAAAGGAGGGCAGGGGGCATTTACGAGCAGTACTTC.

The CDR3 loop reads CASSQGTSGNNEQFF. As DNA, the CDR3 is TGCGCCAGCAGCCAGGGGACTAGCGGCAACAATGAGCAGTTCTTC. This chain links TRBV4-1 with TRBJ2-1; 11 bases are shared with TRBD2. CDR1 and CDR2 from the germline V gene are MGHRA and YSYEKL. The CDR3 extends over 15 amino acids. V trimming: 3 bases; J trimming: 5 bases; junction bases outside the gene matches: 3.

The chain is built from TRBV27 and TRBJ2-2, with 7 bases fitting TRBD2. With 2 bases clipped from V and 2 bases from J, the junction kept 14 bases outside the gene matches. Germline values: CDR1 MNHEY, CDR2 SMNVEV (reference sequence). The CDR3 is 19 residues long. The DNA for the CDR3 is TGTGCCAGCAGTTTACTAATCACGGGGCCGGGGGGTAACACCGGGGAGCTGTTTTTT. Protein sequence: CASSLLITGPGGNTGELFF.

CDR3 nucleotide sequence: TGTGCCAGCAGCTTAAATCAGGGGGCCTACAATGAGCAGTTCTTC. Protein product: CASSLNQGAYNEQFF. V and J are TRBV7-3 and TRBJ2-1; TRBD1 agrees at 7 bases. CDR3 length equals 15 residues. V was pared by 1 base and J by 2 bases, with 2 bases of the junction left unmatched. Germline lookup yields CDR1 SGHTA and CDR2 FQGTGA.

The chain uses TRBV19 and TRBJ2-7; a weak D match, TRBD1 (6 bases). Germline V CDR1 and CDR2: LNHDA, SQIVND (reference sequence). V lost 7 bases and J lost 4, with 20 bases in between. The CDR3 loop spans 15 amino acids. CDR3 bases: TGTGCCAGTACCCGGAGCTGGGACACCAAATACGAGCAGTACTTC. Encoded protein: CASTRSWDTKYEQYF.

This sequence joins TRBV7-6 and TRBJ2-2; 8 bases are a match to TRBD1. CDR1 and CDR2 from the germline V gene are SGHVS and FNYEAQ. CDR3 size: 18 residues. The J segment lost 3 bases and the V segment lost 3 bases, leaving 12 bases of the junction unmatched. DNA of the CDR3: TGTGCCAGCAGCTTGGGGCTACAGGGGGTCGATTACACCGGGGAGCTGTTTTTT. Residues: CASSLGLQGVDYTGELFF. The whole variable domain, filled in from reference TRBV7-6 and TRBJ2-2, reads GAGVSQSPRYKVTKRGQDVALRCDPISGHVSLYWYRQALGQGPEFLTYFNYEAQQDKSGLPNDRFSAERPEGSISTLTIQRTEQRDSAMYRCASSLGLQGVDYTGELFFGEGSRLTVL.

The chain combines TRBV29-1 with TRBJ1-2; D unclear. The CDR3 has 9 amino acids. V lost 4 bases to trimming and J lost 7 bases, with 4 bases between them. Germline CDR1 and CDR2: SQVTM and ANQGSEA. CDR3 residues: CSVVAGYTF. The CDR3 DNA reads TGCAGCGTTGTGGCTGGCTACACCTTC.